This T cell receptor beta chain was sequenced during a study of CD8+CD57+ T cells in acquired aplastic anemia. Findings and limits, study-wide: Patients shared around 30 CD8+ CDR3 sequences with controls. The study found no significant CD8+ Simpson's diversity difference between patients and controls.

Comment on this clonotype: Its target is unknown.

Profiling that covered TCR beta VDJ and CDR3 relied on genomic DNA as its template. TCRdb reprocessed the reads with MiXCR, giving one entry per CDR3 protein. The sample consists of hundreds of thousands of distinct CDR3 sequences, more than 25% of them appearing once. Sequencing involved patients with CD8+CD57+ cell expansion previously shown by flow cytometry. The CDR3 loop spans 14 amino acids. Trimming shortened V by 5 bases and J by 4 bases, and 12 bases separated the two germline ends. Germline CDR1 reads MGHDK; CDR2 reads SYGVNS. This sequence was found in a human donor with aplastic anemia. Sequenced material: sorted CD4+, CD8+, or CD8+CD57+ T cells (not recorded which) from PBMCs. The chain combines TRBV25-1 with TRBJ2-1, with D unclear. The CDR3 reads CASSFRQAYNEQFF. As DNA, the CDR3 is TGTGCCAGCAGTTTCCGGCAAGCTTACAATGAGCAGTTCTTC.